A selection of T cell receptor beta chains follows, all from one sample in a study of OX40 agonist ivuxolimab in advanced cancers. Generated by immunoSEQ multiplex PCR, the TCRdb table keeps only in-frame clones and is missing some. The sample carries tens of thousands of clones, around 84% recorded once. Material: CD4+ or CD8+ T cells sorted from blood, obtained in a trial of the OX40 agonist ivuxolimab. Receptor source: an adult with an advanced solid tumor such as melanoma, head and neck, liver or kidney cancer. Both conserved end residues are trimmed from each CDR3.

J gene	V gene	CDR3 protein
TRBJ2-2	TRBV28	ASSVHSASPPTFRAGELF
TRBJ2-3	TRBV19	ASSIRDGLQY
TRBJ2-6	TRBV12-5	ASGLSGANVLT
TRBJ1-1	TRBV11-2	ASSLARQTNTEAF
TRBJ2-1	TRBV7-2	ASSPGSGNEQF
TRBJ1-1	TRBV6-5	ASRVGRDGTEAF
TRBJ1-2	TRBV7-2	ASSFTMRGSYT
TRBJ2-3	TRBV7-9	ASSPDRGTDTQY
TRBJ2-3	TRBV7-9	ASSVIQGTDTQY
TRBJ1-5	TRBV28	ASSRTGLEPQH
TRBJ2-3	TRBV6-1	ATRGGAPGDTQY
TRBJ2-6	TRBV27	ASSTPTGVGANVLT
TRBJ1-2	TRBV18	ASSPRDSDGYT
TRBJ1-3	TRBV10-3	AISVPGNTIY
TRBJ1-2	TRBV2	ASRVQGVEEGYT
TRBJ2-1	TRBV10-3	AISEGVGEQF
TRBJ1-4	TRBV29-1	SVLGQGDEKLF
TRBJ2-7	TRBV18	ASSPPSRGNYEQY
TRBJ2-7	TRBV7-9	ASSRIGTQRSYEQY
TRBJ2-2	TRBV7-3	ASRGPGTEGTGELF
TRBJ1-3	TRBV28	ASSLVQGAPSVGNTIY
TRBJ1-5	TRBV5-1	ASSLGQGGQPQH
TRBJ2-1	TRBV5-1	ASSLNAGRNEQF
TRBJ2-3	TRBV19	ATRGRGWTDTQY
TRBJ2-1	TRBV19	ASSIGGSLNEQF
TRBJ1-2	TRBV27	ASSLWGEADYGYT
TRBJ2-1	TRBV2	ASSELPPNEQF
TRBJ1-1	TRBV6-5	ASSYSGRNTEAF
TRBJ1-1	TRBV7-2	ASSLTGAGRTEAF
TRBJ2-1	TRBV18	ASSSSGAGGLNEQF
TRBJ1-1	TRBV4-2	ASSQDRAGINEAF
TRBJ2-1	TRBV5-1	ASSLAKLRDSYNEQF
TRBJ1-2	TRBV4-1	ASSQGGKGTRNGYT